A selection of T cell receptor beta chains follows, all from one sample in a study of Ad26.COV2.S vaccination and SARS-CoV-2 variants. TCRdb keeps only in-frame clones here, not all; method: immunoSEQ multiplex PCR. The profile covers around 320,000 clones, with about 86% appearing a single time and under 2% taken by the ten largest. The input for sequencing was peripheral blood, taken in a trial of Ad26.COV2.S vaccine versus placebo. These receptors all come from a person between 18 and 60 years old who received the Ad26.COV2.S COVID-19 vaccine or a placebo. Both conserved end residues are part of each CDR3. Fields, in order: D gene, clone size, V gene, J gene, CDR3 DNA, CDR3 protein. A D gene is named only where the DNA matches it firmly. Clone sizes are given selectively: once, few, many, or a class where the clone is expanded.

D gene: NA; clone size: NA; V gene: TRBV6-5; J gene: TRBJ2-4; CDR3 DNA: TGTGCCAGCACCCGCGTGGGGGCGACCAAAAACATTCAGTACTTC; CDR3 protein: CASTRVGATKNIQYF
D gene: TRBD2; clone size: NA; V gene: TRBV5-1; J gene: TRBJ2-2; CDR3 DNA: TGCGCCAGCAGCTTGGTACTAGCGGGGGGGCCTAGTGAGGAGCTGTTTTTT; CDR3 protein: CASSLVLAGGPSEELFF
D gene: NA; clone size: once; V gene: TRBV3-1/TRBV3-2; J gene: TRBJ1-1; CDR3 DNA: TGTGCCAGCAGCCCCGATGGGGGGATGAACACTGAAGCTTTCTTT; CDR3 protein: CASSPDGGMNTEAFF
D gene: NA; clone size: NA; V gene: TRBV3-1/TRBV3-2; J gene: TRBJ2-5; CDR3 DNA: TGTGCCAGCACCCCTCATGTAGGAATCCAAGAGACCCAGTACTTC; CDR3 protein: CASTPHVGIQETQYF
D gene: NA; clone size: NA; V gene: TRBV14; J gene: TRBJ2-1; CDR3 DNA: TGTGCCAGCAGCGAAGGGCATGTCTATGAGCAGTTCTTC; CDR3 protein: CASSEGHVYEQFF
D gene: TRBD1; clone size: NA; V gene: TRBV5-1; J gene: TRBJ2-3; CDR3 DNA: TGCGCCAGCAGCCAAGGTTGGGGACAGGGGCCGCCGGACACAGATACGCAGTATTTT; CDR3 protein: CASSQGWGQGPPDTDTQYF
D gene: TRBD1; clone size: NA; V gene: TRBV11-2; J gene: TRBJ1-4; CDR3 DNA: TGTGCCAGCAGCTTAGGTCGGCAGGGGGGGGAAAAACTGTTTTTT; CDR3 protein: CASSLGRQGGEKLFF
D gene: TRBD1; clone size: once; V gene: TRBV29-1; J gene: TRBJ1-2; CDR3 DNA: TGCAGCGTTTGGACAGGGGAGTCTGTCTATGGCTACACCTTC; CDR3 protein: CSVWTGESVYGYTF
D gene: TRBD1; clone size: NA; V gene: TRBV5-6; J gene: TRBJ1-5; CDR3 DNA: TGTGCCAGCAGCAAGATCCTTCAGGGGGCGAGGGGACAGCCCCAGCATTTT; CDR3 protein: CASSKILQGARGQPQHF
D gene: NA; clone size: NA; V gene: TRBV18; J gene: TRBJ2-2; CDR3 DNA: TGTGCCAGCTCACCCTCGACCGGGGAGCTGTTTTTT; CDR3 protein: CASSPSTGELFF
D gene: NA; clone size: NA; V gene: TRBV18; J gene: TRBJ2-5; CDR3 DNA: TGTGCCAGCTCACCGAAACAAGAGACCCAGTACTTC; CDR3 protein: CASSPKQETQYF
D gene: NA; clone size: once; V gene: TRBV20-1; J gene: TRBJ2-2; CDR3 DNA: TGCAGTGCTAGTGGGGGTGCGAACACCGGGGAGCTGTTTTTT; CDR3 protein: CSASGGANTGELFF
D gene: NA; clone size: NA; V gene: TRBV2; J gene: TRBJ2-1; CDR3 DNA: TGTGCCAGCAGTCTGGGGTACAATGAGCAGTTCTTC; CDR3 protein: CASSLGYNEQFF
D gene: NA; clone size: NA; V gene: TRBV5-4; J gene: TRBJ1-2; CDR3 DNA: TGTGCCAGCAGCCTTTCCACGGGTGGCATATCGCCACTCGGAAGCTACACCTTC; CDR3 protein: CASSLSTGGISPLGSYTF
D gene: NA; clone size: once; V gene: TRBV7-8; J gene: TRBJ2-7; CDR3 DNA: TGTGCCAGCAGCTTATCCTCGAATACCTACGAGCAGTACTTC; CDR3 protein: CASSLSSNTYEQYF
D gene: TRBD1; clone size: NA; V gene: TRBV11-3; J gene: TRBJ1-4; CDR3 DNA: TGTGCCAGCAGCTTAGATTGGGCCAGGGGGCCTGAAAAACTGTTTTTT; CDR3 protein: CASSLDWARGPEKLFF
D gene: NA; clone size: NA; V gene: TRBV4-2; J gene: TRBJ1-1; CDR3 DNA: TGTGCCAGCAGCCAAGAGTACAGGCAGGACACTGAAGCTTTCTTT; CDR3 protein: CASSQEYRQDTEAFF
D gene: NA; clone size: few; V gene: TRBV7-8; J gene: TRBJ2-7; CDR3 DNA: TGTGCCAGCAGCTTCAGGGACGACTACGAGCAGTACTTC; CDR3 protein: CASSFRDDYEQYF
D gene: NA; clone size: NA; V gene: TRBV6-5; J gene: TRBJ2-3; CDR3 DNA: TGTGCCAGCTGCTCCTCAACCTGGGGAAATACGCAGTATTTT; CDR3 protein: CASCSSTWGNTQYF
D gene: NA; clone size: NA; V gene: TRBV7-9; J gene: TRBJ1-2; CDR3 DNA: TGTGCCAGCAGCATAGACAGGACCCTTAGGGGGTCCTATGGCTACACCTTC; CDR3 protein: CASSIDRTLRGSYGYTF
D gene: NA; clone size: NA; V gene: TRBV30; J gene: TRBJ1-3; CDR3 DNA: TGTGCCTGGAGTGCCCGAGAGGGGCGAAACTCTGGAAACACCATATATTTT; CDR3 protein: CAWSAREGRNSGNTIYF
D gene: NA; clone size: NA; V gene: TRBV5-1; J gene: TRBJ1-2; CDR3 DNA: TGCGCCAGCAGCTTGGCCCCAGGGGCTAACTATGGCTACACCTTC; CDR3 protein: CASSLAPGANYGYTF
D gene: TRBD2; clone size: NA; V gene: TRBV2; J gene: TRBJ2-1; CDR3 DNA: TGTGCCAGCTTATGGACTAGAGGAAATGAGCAGTTCTTC; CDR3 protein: CASLWTRGNEQFF
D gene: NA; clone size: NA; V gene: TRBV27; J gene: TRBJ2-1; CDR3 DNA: TGTGCCAGCATTGGGAGCGGATCTTACAATGAGCAGTTCTTC; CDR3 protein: CASIGSGSYNEQFF
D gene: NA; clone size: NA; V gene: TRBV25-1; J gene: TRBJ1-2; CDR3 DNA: TGTGCCAGCAGTGGACACCCTACTAACTATGGCTACACCTTC; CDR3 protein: CASSGHPTNYGYTF
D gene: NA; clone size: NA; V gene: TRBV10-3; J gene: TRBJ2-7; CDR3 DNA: TGTGCCATCAGTGAGTCACTAGTGGGAGAAAATTCCTACGAGCAGTACTTC; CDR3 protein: CAISESLVGENSYEQYF
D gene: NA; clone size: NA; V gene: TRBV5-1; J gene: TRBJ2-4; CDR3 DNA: TGCGCCAGCAGCTTGGGACAGGTCCTAGCCAAAAACATTCAGTACTTC; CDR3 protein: CASSLGQVLAKNIQYF
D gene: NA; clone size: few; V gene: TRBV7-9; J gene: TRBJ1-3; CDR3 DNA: TGTGCCAGCATAGATAACACCATATATTTT; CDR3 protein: CASIDNTIYF
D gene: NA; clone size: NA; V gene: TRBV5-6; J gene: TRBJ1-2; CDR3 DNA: TGTGCCAGCAGCCTCGGTGGCAACAGGGTTTGGGCCGGCTACACCTTC; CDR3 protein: CASSLGGNRVWAGYTF
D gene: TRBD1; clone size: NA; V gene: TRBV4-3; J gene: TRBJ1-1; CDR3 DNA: TGCGCCAGCAGCCAATACAGGGGCCTATTGAACACTGAAGCTTTCTTT; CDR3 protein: CASSQYRGLLNTEAFF
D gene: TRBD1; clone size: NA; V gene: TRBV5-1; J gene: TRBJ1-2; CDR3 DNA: TGCGCCAGCGGCGGGACAGGGTCCGATCATGGCTACACCTTC; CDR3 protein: CASGGTGSDHGYTF
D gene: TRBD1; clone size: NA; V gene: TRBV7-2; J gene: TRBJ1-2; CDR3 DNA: TGTGCCAGCAGCTCCCCAGGACAGGGGAACTATGGCTACACCTTC; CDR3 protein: CASSSPGQGNYGYTF
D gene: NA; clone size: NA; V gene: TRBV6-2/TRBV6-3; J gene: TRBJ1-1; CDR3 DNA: TGTGCCAGCAACCCACAGGGAGGCGGAACTTTCTTT; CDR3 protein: CASNPQGGGTFF
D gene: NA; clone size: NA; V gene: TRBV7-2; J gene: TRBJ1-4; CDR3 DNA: TGTGCCAGCAGCTTTGGTGGTCAGGGACGAGAAAAACTGTTTTTT; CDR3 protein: CASSFGGQGREKLFF
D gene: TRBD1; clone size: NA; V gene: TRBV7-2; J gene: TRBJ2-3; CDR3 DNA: TGTGCCAGCAGCCGTCGGGGACAGGGATTGGGTACAGATACGCAGTATTTT; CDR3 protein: CASSRRGQGLGTDTQYF
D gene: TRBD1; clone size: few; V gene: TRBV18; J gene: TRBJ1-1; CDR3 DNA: TGTGCCAGCTCACCTACAGGGGTGAACACTGAAGCTTTCTTT; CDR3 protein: CASSPTGVNTEAFF
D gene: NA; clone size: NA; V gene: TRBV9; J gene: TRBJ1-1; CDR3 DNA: TGTGCCAGCAGCCCTTCCGGGGGAACGAACACTGAAGCTTTCTTT; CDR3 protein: CASSPSGGTNTEAFF